This T cell receptor beta chain was retrieved from a study of CD8+ T cells in alopecia areata. The study, taken as a whole, reports: Clonality was higher in lesional than normal scalp, especially in alopecia totalis/universalis. Persistence during tofacitinib was seen for many expanded lesional clones in scalp and blood.

The count of this clone is one. What it binds is unknown. cDNA serving as the sequencing template came from extracted, reverse transcribed RNA. The repertoire was sequenced with immunoSEQ multiplex PCR; TCRdb's copy has only in-frame clones and lacks some. In the table there are around 100,000 clones, 85% to 90% of which are singletons. V shed 2 bases and J shed 2 bases, with 23 bases lying between them. The CDR3 runs 19 residues. Germline CDR1 and CDR2: SGHAT and FQDESV (reference sequence). Sample treatment: oral pan-JAK inhibitor, 5-10 mg twice daily. Sequences were derived from CD8+ T cells sorted from blood, sampled at approximately week 34, from a patient treated with tofacitinib. The chain links TRBV11-1 to TRBJ2-3; TRBD1 or TRBD2 may be the D gene (6 bases each). The source of this sequence is a human donor with alopecia areata. CDR3 coding DNA: TGTGCCAGCAGCTTACTTCGAACAGGGTGGAGGGCCGACACAGATACGCAGTATTTT. This gives the protein CASSLLRTGWRADTDTQYF.